The 28 T cell receptor beta chains below all came from one sample that was sequenced in a study of blood T cell repertoires in COVID-19. The data were produced by immunoSEQ multiplex PCR, yet TCRdb's version contains in-frame clones alone and is incomplete. The table shows about 89,000 clones, with about 83% occurring only once. Sequenced material: peripheral blood. All receptors come from a man in his 70s with COVID-19, enrolled during active disease.

V is TRBV4-2 and J is TRBJ2-3; 7 bases are a match to TRBD1. With 5 bases clipped from V and 0 bases from J, the junction kept 5 bases outside the gene matches. Germline V gene lookup returns CDR1 LGHNA and CDR2 YNFKEQ. This CDR3 spans 15 amino acids. The CDR3 DNA follows: TGTGCCAGCAGCGCCCAGGGACAGAGCACAGATACGCAGTATTTT. This encodes CASSAQGQSTDTQYF.

This chain connects TRBV4-2 to TRBJ2-2; 16 bases line up with TRBD2. Per the germline V gene, CDR1 is LGHNA and CDR2 is YNFKEQ. Germline trimming cut 1 base from V and 4 bases from J; bases unmatched to any gene: 9. The CDR3 contains 20 residues. In DNA form, the CDR3 reads TGTGCCAGCAGCCAAGTCTATACGGGACTAGCGGGAGGGCCCACCGGGGAGCTGTTTTTT. Residues: CASSQVYTGLAGGPTGELFF.

Only a few counts were recorded for this clone. CDR3 nucleotides: TGTGCCAGCAGCCAACCGACAGGGATCGACGCTTTCTTT. This encodes CASSQPTGIDAFF. The V gene is TRBV7-2, the J gene TRBJ1-1; 7 nucleotides align to TRBD1. This CDR3 contains 13 residues. Germline CDR1 and CDR2: SGHTA and FQGNSA. Trimming took 5 bases from V and 11 from J; bases not matched to a gene: 11.

The chain combines TRBV7-2 with TRBJ2-5; TRBD2 aligns across 7 bases. V trimming: 4 bases; J trimming: 4 bases; junction bases outside the gene matches: 18. The length of the CDR3 is 18 residues. Germline V gives CDR1 SGHTA, CDR2 FQGNSA. CDR3 amino acids: CASSSSIKLVGRVETQYF. The CDR3, as DNA: TGTGCCAGCAGCTCCTCCATTAAACTAGTGGGGAGGGTAGAGACCCAGTACTTC.

The chain couples TRBV28 to TRBJ2-7; 10 bases align to TRBD1. J was trimmed by 6 bases and V by 3 bases; bases with no gene match: 11. The CDR3 length is 16 residues. Per the germline V gene, CDR1 is MDHEN and CDR2 is SYDVKM. The CDR3 region is CASSLWTGGPLGEQYF. The DNA of the CDR3 is TGTGCCAGCAGTTTGTGGACAGGGGGTCCCCTGGGCGAGCAGTACTTC.

The chain couples TRBV11-1 to TRBJ1-1; D gene ambiguous. The germline CDR1 and CDR2 sequences are SGHAT and FQDESV (reference sequence). V lost 5 bases, J lost 6 bases, and 16 bases lay in between. This CDR3 spans 14 amino acids. CDR3: CASSRGGYGAEAFF. Here the CDR3 DNA reads TGTGCCAGCAGCCGAGGCGGGTACGGGGCTGAAGCTTTCTTT. Full variable domain (rest looked up from reference TRBV11-1 and TRBJ1-1): EAEVAQSPRYKITEKSQAVAFWCDPISGHATLYWYRQILGQGPELLVQFQDESVVDDSQLPKDRFSAERLKGVDSTLKIQPAELGDSAMYLCASSRGGYGAEAFFGQGTRLTVV.

The chain recombines TRBV19 with TRBJ1-3, with 7 bases that match TRBD1. The CDR3 has 16 residues. The germline V gene encodes CDR1 LNHDA and CDR2 SQIVND (reference sequence). Unmatched junction bases numbered 6, after V lost 1 base and J lost 3 bases. The CDR3 DNA follows: TGTGCCAGTAGTATAGGAGGAGGGGGCCATGGAAACACCATATATTTT. Protein sequence: CASSIGGGGHGNTIYF.

V is TRBV19 and J is TRBJ2-5, with TRBD2 as a possible D gene (6 bases). The germline V gene encodes CDR1 LNHDA and CDR2 SQIVND (reference sequence). The germline V and J ends were trimmed by 1 base and 3 bases, with 9 bases remaining between them. The CDR3 contains 14 residues. This CDR3 reads CASSIVGGKETQYF. CDR3 nucleotide sequence: TGTGCCAGTAGTATAGTTGGAGGGAAAGAGACCCAGTACTTC.

The V call is TRBV19, the J call TRBJ1-5; D perhaps matches TRBD1 (6 bases). Germline assignment: CDR1 LNHDA and CDR2 SQIVND (reference sequence). The CDR3 spans 15 residues. Trimming cost V 7 bases and J 2 bases, with 15 bases left between them. The CDR3 DNA reads TGTGCCAGTAAGAAACAGGGAGAAGGCAATCAGCCCCAGCATTTT. Translating gives CASKKQGEGNQPQHF. Full variable domain (remainder filled in from reference TRBV19 and TRBJ1-5): DGGITQSPKYLFRKEGQNVTLSCEQNLNHDAMYWYRQDPGQGLRLIYYSQIVNDFQKGDIAEGYSVSREKKESFPLTVTSAQKNPTAFYLCASKKQGEGNQPQHFGDGTRLSIL.

This chain joins TRBV5-8 and TRBJ1-4; TRBD1 agrees at 7 bases. The CDR3 runs to 16 residues. J lost 1 base, V lost 2 bases, and 5 bases had no gene match. Germline V gene lookup returns CDR1 SGHTS and CDR2 YDEGEE. The CDR3 DNA follows: TGTGCCAGCAGCTTTGGGACAGCTAGAACTAATGAAAAACTGTTTTTT. Translating gives CASSFGTARTNEKLFF.

For the CDR3, the DNA is TGCGCCAGCAGTGAGTCGACAGGTCGTTCTGAAGCTTTCTTT. Its translation: CASSESTGRSEAFF. The genes are TRBV10-2 and TRBJ1-1, with TRBD1 as a possible D gene (6 bases). CDR3 length: 14 residues. V was cut by 0 bases and J by 6 bases, with 11 bases left in between. Germline V lookup: CDR1 WSHSY, CDR2 SAAADI.

The chain couples TRBV29-1 to TRBJ2-1, with TRBD2 matching over 15 bases. J was trimmed by 8 bases and V by 4 bases; bases with no gene match: 18. CDR1 is SQVTM and CDR2 is ANQGSEA in the germline V gene. This CDR3 has 19 amino acids. CDR3 sequence reads: CSVAPRTSGRAPFGDEQFF. The DNA of the CDR3 is TGCAGCGTTGCCCCCAGGACTAGCGGGAGGGCGCCCTTCGGGGATGAGCAGTTCTTC.

This clone showed up just once. The V and J genes are TRBV30 and TRBJ2-7; TRBD1 matches 7 bases. V lost 4 bases and J lost 9; bases outside the gene matches: 9. The CDR3 has 12 amino acids. Germline CDR1 is GTSNPN and CDR2 is SVGIG (reference sequence). The CDR3 region has the DNA TGTGCCTGGACCCTACAGGGGTTGGGGCAGTACTTC. It encodes CAWTLQGLGQYF.

The V gene is TRBV7-3, the J gene TRBJ1-4; 9 bases are a match to TRBD1. Germline loops: CDR1 SGHTA, CDR2 FQGTGA. The trim removed 3 bases at V and 0 bases at J, leaving 2 bases unmatched. This CDR3 has 16 residues. The CDR3 bases are TGTGCCAGCAGCTTGGGACAGGGAACAACTAATGAAAAACTGTTTTTT. Its protein product is CASSLGQGTTNEKLFF.

The table lists this clone with a few counts. DNA for the CDR3: TGTGCCAGCAGTTTGGCAGGAGCGGGACGAGAGACCCAGTACTTC. Encoded protein: CASSLAGAGRETQYF. J is TRBJ2-5 and V is TRBV7-2; 7 bases match TRBD2. Per germline, CDR1 SGHTA and CDR2 FQGNSA. The CDR3 is made up of 15 amino acids. J lost 4 bases, V lost 6 bases, and 11 bases had no gene match.

The chain combines TRBV7-2 with TRBJ2-5, with 8 bases identical to TRBD2. CDR3 length: 17 residues. Germline V gives CDR1 SGHTA, CDR2 FQGNSA. The junction had 12 bases not matched to a gene; V was cut back by 4 bases and J by 2 bases. The CDR3 protein is CASSSEGGLAGQETQYF. The CDR3, as DNA: TGTGCCAGCAGCTCAGAAGGAGGCCTAGCGGGTCAAGAGACCCAGTACTTC.

The chain has TRBV27 and TRBJ2-7; 7 positions match TRBD2. The ends lost 6 bases at V and 4 bases at J; junction bases unmatched: 12. CDR1 and CDR2 (germline): MNHEY, SMNVEV (reference sequence). This CDR3 region has 15 residues. This chain's CDR3 is CASRPWEGRGYEQYF. For the CDR3, the DNA is TGTGCCAGCAGGCCATGGGAGGGGCGCGGTTACGAGCAGTACTTC.

The table lists this clone with a few counts. V usage is TRBV6-5 and J usage is TRBJ2-1; D is unresolved. The V end was cut by 5 bases, the J end by 9 bases, with 11 bases between. The germline V gene has CDR1 MNHEY and CDR2 SVGAGI. The CDR3 consists of 12 residues. The CDR3 region is CASSLGFGEQFF. The CDR3 DNA sequence: TGTGCCAGCAGTCTCGGGTTCGGTGAGCAGTTCTTC.

This clone was seen once. The chain recombines TRBV24-1 with TRBJ1-1, with 8 bases that match TRBD1. In germline, CDR1 is KGHDR, CDR2 SFDVKD. Trimming removed 4 bases from V and 3 bases from J; junction bases left unmatched: 6. The length of the CDR3 is 15 residues. The CDR3 protein is CATSERQGRHTEAFF. The CDR3 coding sequence is TGTGCCACCAGTGAACGACAGGGGAGGCACACTGAAGCTTTCTTT.

The CDR3 DNA is TGTGCCAGCAGCCGCGCGGGACTAGGCTACGAGCAGTACTTC. Its translation: CASSRAGLGYEQYF. The chain combines TRBV4-2 with TRBJ2-7; 8 bases agree with TRBD2. This CDR3 comprises 14 residues. Germline trimming cut 4 bases from V and 3 bases from J; bases unmatched to any gene: 5. Germline CDR1 and CDR2: LGHNA and YNFKEQ.

The chain employs TRBV28 and TRBJ2-5; TRBD2 agrees at 7 bases. The V segment lost 8 bases and the J segment 1 base; nucleotides outside the gene matches: 7. Germline-derived CDR1 and CDR2 are MDHEN and SYDVKM. CDR3 length: 14 amino acids. CDR3 sequence reads: CASGGGAAQETQYF. The CDR3 DNA reads TGTGCCAGCGGGGGGGGAGCGGCCCAAGAGACCCAGTACTTC.

V usage is TRBV7-8 and J usage is TRBJ1-1; D call uncertain. The V end was cut by 1 base, the J end by 1 base, with 7 bases between. The CDR3 consists of 14 residues. The germline CDR1 and CDR2 sequences are SGHVS and FQNEAQ. The CDR3 reads CASSLGFRNTEAFF. CDR3 DNA sequence: TGTGCCAGCAGCTTAGGTTTTAGGAACACTGAAGCTTTCTTT.

The rearrangement joins TRBV30 to TRBJ2-1; TRBD1 matches at 7 bases. Germline V gene lookup returns CDR1 GTSNPN and CDR2 SVGIG (reference sequence). CDR3 length: 14 amino acids. Trimming took 5 bases from V and 9 from J; bases not matched to a gene: 13. CDR3 sequence reads: CAWDAGTAVTEQFF. In nucleotides, the CDR3 is TGTGCCTGGGATGCCGGGACAGCCGTTACTGAGCAGTTCTTC.

This clone was recorded once. The rearrangement links TRBV7-9 to TRBJ2-2; 7 nucleotides match TRBD1. The CDR3 consists of 15 residues. Germline loops: CDR1 SEHNR, CDR2 FQNEAQ (reference sequence). V was clipped by 5 bases and J by 4 bases; unmatched bases: 7. CDR3: CASSPPQGSTGELFF. CDR3 sequence (DNA): TGTGCCAGCAGCCCGCCACAGGGGAGCACCGGGGAGCTGTTTTTT.

The V and J genes are TRBV7-8 and TRBJ1-1; 7 bases line up with TRBD1. The CDR3 length is 13 residues. The J segment lost 5 bases and the V segment lost 5 bases, leaving 5 bases of the junction unmatched. Germline CDR1 reads SGHVS; CDR2 reads FQNEAQ. In DNA, the CDR3 is TGTGCCAGCAGCCGACAGGGAGGGACTGAAGCTTTCTTT. Amino acids: CASSRQGGTEAFF.

The chain recombines TRBV7-3 with TRBJ1-1; 7 nucleotides match TRBD1. The ends lost 3 bases at V and 5 bases at J; junction bases unmatched: 3. CDR1 and CDR2 from the germline V gene are SGHTA and FQGTGA. The CDR3 is 13 amino acids. CDR3 sequence: CASSFRGRTEAFF. The CDR3 bases are TGTGCCAGCAGCTTCAGGGGGAGAACTGAAGCTTTCTTT.

This chain uses TRBV5-1 with TRBJ2-2; weak D call: TRBD2 (5 bases). The CDR3 has 15 residues. Trimming cost V 0 bases and J 6 bases, with 12 bases left between them. The germline V gene has CDR1 SGHRS and CDR2 YFSETQ. CDR3 in amino acids: CASSLEGELSGELFF. The CDR3, as DNA: TGCGCCAGCAGCTTGGAGGGAGAGCTCTCCGGGGAGCTGTTTTTT.

The J gene is TRBJ2-1, the V gene TRBV28; D call uncertain. Germline CDR1 reads MDHEN; CDR2 reads SYDVKM. V lost 8 bases and J lost 0, with 20 bases in between. The length of the CDR3 is 17 residues. CDR3 coding DNA: TGTGCCAGCCCTCCTGCGAAGCGACCGAGCTCCTACAATGAGCAGTTCTTC. Its protein product is CASPPAKRPSSYNEQFF.